The rows below give T cell receptor beta chains drawn from one sample of a study of human T cells and chemical hapten exposure. A single record per CDR3 protein comes from TCRdb applying MiXCR to the RACE reads. Among 150,000 to 200,000 distinct CDR3 sequences listed, about 14% were seen once. This sample comprised whole blood, obtained in connection with sensitization to the hapten diphenylcyclopropenone (DPC). The receptors originated from a woman in her 30s with alopecia areata. Some clones in this sample may be carry-over from other donors' samples. Both conserved end residues are part of each CDR3. Fields, in order: CDR3 protein, CDR3 DNA, V gene, J gene, clone size, D gene. A D gene is named only where the DNA matches it firmly. Size is stated for part of the rows, as once, few or many counts, or as a class when the clone is expanded.

CDR3aa: CASRRPGQARTGELFF; CDR3nt: TGTGCCAGCAGACGACCGGGACAGGCCCGCACCGGGGAGCTGTTTTTT; v_gene: TRBV12-3/TRBV12-4; j_gene: TRBJ2-2; abundance: few; d_gene: TRBD1
CDR3aa: CASSQGTGSNSPLHF; CDR3nt: TGCGCCAGCAGCCAAGGGACAGGGAGTAATTCACCCCTCCACTTT; v_gene: TRBV4-3; j_gene: TRBJ1-6; abundance: few; d_gene: TRBD1
CDR3aa: CASSSIPGLAGVETQYF; CDR3nt: TGTGCCAGCAGCTCGATCCCGGGACTAGCGGGAGTTGAGACCCAGTACTTC; v_gene: TRBV7-6; j_gene: TRBJ2-5; abundance: .; d_gene: TRBD2
CDR3aa: CASRIREAGANVLTF; CDR3nt: TGTGCCAGCAGAATCAGGGAAGCTGGGGCCAACGTCCTGACTTTC; v_gene: TRBV28; j_gene: TRBJ2-6; abundance: few; d_gene: .
CDR3aa: CASSPDSQPFYEQYF; CDR3nt: TGTGCCAGCAGCCCCGACAGCCAGCCTTTCTACGAGCAGTACTTC; v_gene: TRBV7-3; j_gene: TRBJ2-7; abundance: .; d_gene: .
CDR3aa: CASSLAAGRNEQFF; CDR3nt: TGTGCCAGCAGCTTAGCGGCAGGGAGGAATGAGCAGTTCTTC; v_gene: TRBV7-2; j_gene: TRBJ2-1; abundance: few; d_gene: .
CDR3aa: CASSERWGRTDYGYTF; CDR3nt: TGCGCCAGCAGTGAGCGGTGGGGGCGGACAGACTATGGCTACACCTTC; v_gene: TRBV10-2; j_gene: TRBJ1-2; abundance: few; d_gene: .
CDR3aa: CASRRLTEQFF; CDR3nt: TGTGCCAGCAGACGACTGACTGAGCAGTTCTTC; v_gene: TRBV6-5; j_gene: TRBJ2-1; abundance: many; d_gene: .
CDR3aa: CASPPNRASSYNEQFF; CDR3nt: TGTGCCAGCCCACCTAACAGGGCTAGCTCCTACAATGAGCAGTTCTTC; v_gene: TRBV18; j_gene: TRBJ2-1; abundance: few; d_gene: .
CDR3aa: CASSQGQRANEKLFF; CDR3nt: TGTGCCAGCAGCCAGGGACAGCGGGCTAATGAAAAACTGTTTTTT; v_gene: TRBV9; j_gene: TRBJ1-4; abundance: many; d_gene: TRBD1
CDR3aa: CASSLRAGGSEKLFF; CDR3nt: TGCGCCAGCAGCTTAAGAGCAGGGGGCAGTGAAAAACTGTTTTTT; v_gene: TRBV5-1; j_gene: TRBJ1-4; abundance: few; d_gene: TRBD1
CDR3aa: CASSQALAGGGGDTQYF; CDR3nt: TGTGCCAGCAGCCAAGCACTAGCGGGAGGGGGTGGAGATACGCAGTATTTT; v_gene: TRBV3-1; j_gene: TRBJ2-3; abundance: .; d_gene: TRBD2
CDR3aa: CSALWTGRAKNIQYF; CDR3nt: TGCAGTGCCCTCTGGACAGGCAGGGCCAAAAACATTCAGTACTTC; v_gene: TRBV20-1; j_gene: TRBJ2-4; abundance: few; d_gene: TRBD1
CDR3aa: CASSPTSQGNSPLHF; CDR3nt: TGTGCCAGCTCACCCACGTCGCAGGGTAATTCACCCCTCCACTTT; v_gene: TRBV18; j_gene: TRBJ1-6; abundance: few; d_gene: .
CDR3aa: CSAAGDTSQSNQPQHF; CDR3nt: TGCAGTGCTGCCGGGGATACCAGTCAGAGCAATCAGCCCCAGCATTTT; v_gene: TRBV20-1; j_gene: TRBJ1-5; abundance: few; d_gene: .
CDR3aa: CASNAGWNTEAFF; CDR3nt: TGTGCCAGCAATGCCGGGTGGAACACTGAAGCTTTCTTT; v_gene: TRBV5-5; j_gene: TRBJ1-1; abundance: .; d_gene: .
CDR3aa: CASSTTSGQGYGYTF; CDR3nt: TGTGCCAGCAGCACGACGTCCGGACAGGGCTATGGCTACACCTTC; v_gene: TRBV7-2; j_gene: TRBJ1-2; abundance: .; d_gene: TRBD1